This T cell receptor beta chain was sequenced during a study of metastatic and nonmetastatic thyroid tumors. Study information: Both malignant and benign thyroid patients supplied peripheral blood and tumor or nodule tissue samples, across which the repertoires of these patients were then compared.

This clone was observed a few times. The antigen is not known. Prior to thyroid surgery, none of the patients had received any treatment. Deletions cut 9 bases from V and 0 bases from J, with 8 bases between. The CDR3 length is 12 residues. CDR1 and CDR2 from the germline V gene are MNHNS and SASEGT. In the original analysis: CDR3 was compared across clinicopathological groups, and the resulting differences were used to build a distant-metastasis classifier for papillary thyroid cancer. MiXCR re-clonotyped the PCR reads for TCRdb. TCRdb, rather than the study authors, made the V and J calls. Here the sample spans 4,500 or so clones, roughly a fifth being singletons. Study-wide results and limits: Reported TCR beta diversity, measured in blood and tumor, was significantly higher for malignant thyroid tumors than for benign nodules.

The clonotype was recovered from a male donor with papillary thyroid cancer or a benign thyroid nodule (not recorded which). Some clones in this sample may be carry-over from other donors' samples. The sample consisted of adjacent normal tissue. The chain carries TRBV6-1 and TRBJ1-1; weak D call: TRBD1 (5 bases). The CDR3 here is CASVRVNTEAFF. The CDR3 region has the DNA TGTGCCAGTGTCAGGGTGAACACTGAAGCTTTCTTT.